Shown below are 5 T cell receptor beta chains from a single sample sequenced in a study of blood T cell repertoires in COVID-19. This table comes from immunoSEQ multiplex PCR, and its TCRdb copy is limited to in-frame clones, with some not included. The sample comprises more than 45,000 clones, 65% to 90% of which are singletons, and 2.6% rests with the top ten. Sequencing was done on a sample of peripheral blood. These receptors all stem from an elderly woman with COVID-19, enrolled during active disease.

V usage is TRBV6-5 and J usage is TRBJ1-1, with 9 bases that match TRBD1. The CDR3 is 14 amino acids. CDR1 and CDR2 (germline): MNHEY, SVGAGI. Unmatched junction bases numbered 12, after V lost 5 bases and J lost 11 bases. The CDR3 protein is CASSNDRGAGGAFF. CDR3 DNA: TGTGCCAGCAGTAACGACAGGGGGGCGGGGGGGGCTTTCTTT.

This clone came up once. The chain joins TRBV19 to TRBJ1-5; tentative D call: TRBD1 (6 bases). The CDR3 runs to 18 residues. From germline, CDR1 is LNHDA and CDR2 SQIVND (reference sequence). The V end was cut by 0 bases, the J end by 3 bases, with 18 bases between. The CDR3 bases are TGTGCCAGTAGTATAGAATTCATGACAGGAGCCCTCAATCAGCCCCAGCATTTT. Its protein is CASSIEFMTGALNQPQHF.

This rearrangement joins TRBV5-8 to TRBJ1-5; D gene uncertain. CDR3 length: 15 residues. V was pared by 0 bases and J by 1 base, with 8 bases between. Per germline, CDR1 SGHTS and CDR2 YDEGEE. CDR3 protein: CASSLEGRSNQPQHF. The CDR3 DNA reads as TGTGCCAGCAGCTTGGAAGGGAGGAGCAATCAGCCCCAGCATTTT.

V usage is TRBV5-4 and J usage is TRBJ1-6; 7 nucleotides agree with TRBD1. Germline CDR1 reads SGHNT; CDR2 reads YYREEE (reference sequence). Trimming took 4 bases from V and 9 from J; bases not matched to a gene: 7. There are 14 residues in the CDR3. In DNA, the CDR3 is TGTGCCAGCAGCCTGACAGGGAAGCGTTCACCCCTCCACTTT. Residues: CASSLTGKRSPLHF.

The chain carries TRBV19 and TRBJ1-5, with TRBD1 matching over 7 bases. There are 15 residues in the CDR3. V lost 6 bases, J lost 2 bases, and 7 bases stayed unmatched. The germline V gene encodes CDR1 LNHDA and CDR2 SQIVND (reference sequence). The DNA of the CDR3 is TGTGCCAGTAGGACTCAGGGGGGCGGCAATCAGCCCCAGCATTTT. Protein sequence: CASRTQGGGNQPQHF.